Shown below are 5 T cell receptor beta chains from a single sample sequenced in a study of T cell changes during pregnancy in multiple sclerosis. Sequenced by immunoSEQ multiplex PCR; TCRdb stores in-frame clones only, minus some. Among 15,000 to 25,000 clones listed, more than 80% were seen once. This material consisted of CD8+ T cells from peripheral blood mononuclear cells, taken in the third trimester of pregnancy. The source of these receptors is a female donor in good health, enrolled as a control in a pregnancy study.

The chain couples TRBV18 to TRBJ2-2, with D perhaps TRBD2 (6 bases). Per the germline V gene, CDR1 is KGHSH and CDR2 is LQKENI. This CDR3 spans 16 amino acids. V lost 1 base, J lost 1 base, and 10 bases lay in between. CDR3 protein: CASSPRGVMNTGELFF. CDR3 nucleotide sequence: TGTGCCAGCTCACCACGGGGGGTCATGAACACCGGGGAGCTGTTTTTT.

CDR3 nucleotide sequence: TGCGCCAGCAGCCACTTTGGAGGAAGCTACGAGCAGTACTTC. It is translated as CASSHFGGSYEQYF. This chain uses TRBV5-1 with TRBJ2-7; maybe TRBD2 (5 bases). CDR1 and CDR2 from the germline V gene are SGHRS and YFSETQ. V lost 4 bases and J lost 3, with 14 bases in between. The CDR3 runs 14 residues.

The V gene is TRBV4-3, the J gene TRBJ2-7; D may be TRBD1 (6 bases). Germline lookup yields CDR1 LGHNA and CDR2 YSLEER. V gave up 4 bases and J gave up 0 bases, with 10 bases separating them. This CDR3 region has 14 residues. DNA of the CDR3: TGCGCCAGCAGCCTGGGACACCTCTCCTACGAGCAGTACTTC. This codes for CASSLGHLSYEQYF.

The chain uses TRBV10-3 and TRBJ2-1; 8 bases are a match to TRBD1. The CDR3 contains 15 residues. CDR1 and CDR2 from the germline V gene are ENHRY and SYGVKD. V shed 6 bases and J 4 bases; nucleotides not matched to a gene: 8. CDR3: CAIRLDRALYNEQFF. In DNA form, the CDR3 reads TGTGCCATCAGGTTGGACAGGGCGCTTTACAATGAGCAGTTCTTC.

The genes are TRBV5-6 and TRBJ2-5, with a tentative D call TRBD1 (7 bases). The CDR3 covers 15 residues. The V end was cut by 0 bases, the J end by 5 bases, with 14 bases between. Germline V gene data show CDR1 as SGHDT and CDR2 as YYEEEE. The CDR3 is CASSLVTGAGETQYF. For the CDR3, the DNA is TGTGCCAGCAGCTTGGTCACAGGGGCGGGGGAGACCCAGTACTTC. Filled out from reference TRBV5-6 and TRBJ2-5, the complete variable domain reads DAGVTQSPTHLIKTRGQQVTLRCSPKSGHDTVSWYQQALGQGPQFIFQYYEEEERQRGNFPDRFSGHQFPNYSSELNVNALLLGDSALYLCASSLVTGAGETQYFGPGTRLLVL.